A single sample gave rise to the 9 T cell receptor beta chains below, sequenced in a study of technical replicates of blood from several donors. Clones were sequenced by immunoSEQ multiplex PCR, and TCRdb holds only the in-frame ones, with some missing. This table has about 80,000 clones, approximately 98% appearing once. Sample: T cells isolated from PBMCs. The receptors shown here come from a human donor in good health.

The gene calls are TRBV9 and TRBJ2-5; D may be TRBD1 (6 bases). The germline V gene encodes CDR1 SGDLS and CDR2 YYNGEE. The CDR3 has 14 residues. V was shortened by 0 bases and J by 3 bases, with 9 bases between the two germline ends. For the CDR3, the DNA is TGTGCCAGCAGCGTAGCACCAGGGGAAGAGACCCAGTACTTC. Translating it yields CASSVAPGEETQYF.

As DNA, the CDR3 is TGTGCCAGCAGTTTACCCCCAGGGTTGTACCAAGAGACCCAGTACTTC. Encoded protein: CASSLPPGLYQETQYF. The chain carries TRBV27 and TRBJ2-5, with D possibly TRBD1 on 5 matching bases. The length of the CDR3 is 16 residues. Germline V gene sequence: CDR1 MNHEY, CDR2 SMNVEV (reference sequence). Deletions cut 2 bases from V and 0 bases from J, with 13 bases between.

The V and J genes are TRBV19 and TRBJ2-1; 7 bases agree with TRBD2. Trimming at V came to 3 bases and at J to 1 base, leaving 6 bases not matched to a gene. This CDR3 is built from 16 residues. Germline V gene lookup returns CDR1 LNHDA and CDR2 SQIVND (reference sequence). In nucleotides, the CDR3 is TGTGCCAGTAGTATCGGTACGGGAGGATCCTACAATGAGCAGTTCTTC. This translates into CASSIGTGGSYNEQFF.

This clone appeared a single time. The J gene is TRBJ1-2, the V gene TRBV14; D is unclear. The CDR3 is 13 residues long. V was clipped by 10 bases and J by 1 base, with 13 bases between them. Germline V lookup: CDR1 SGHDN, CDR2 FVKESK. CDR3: CATSKRINYGYTF. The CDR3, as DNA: TGTGCCACCTCAAAGCGGATTAACTATGGCTACACCTTC.

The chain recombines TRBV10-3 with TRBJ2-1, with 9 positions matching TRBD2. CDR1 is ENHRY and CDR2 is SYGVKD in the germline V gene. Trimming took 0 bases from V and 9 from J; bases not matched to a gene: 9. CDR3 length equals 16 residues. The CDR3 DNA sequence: TGTGCCATCAGTGAGTCGAAAGCGGGAGGAATAACTGAGCAGTTCTTC. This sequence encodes CAISESKAGGITEQFF.

The DNA for the CDR3 is TGTGCCAGCAGCGTGGGGGGATCGAACACCGGGGAGCTGTTTTTT. Amino acids: CASSVGGSNTGELFF. This chain joins TRBV9 and TRBJ2-2, with a weak D call TRBD2 (6 bases). The CDR3 runs 15 residues. Per the germline V gene, CDR1 is SGDLS and CDR2 is YYNGEE. Trimming pared 2 bases from V and 0 bases from J, leaving 8 bases between.

The CDR3 DNA reads as TGTGCCAGCAGTAACTACGACAGGAGCTCCTACGAGCAGTACTTC. Protein sequence: CASSNYDRSSYEQYF. V gene TRBV5-4 combines with J gene TRBJ2-7, with D possibly matching TRBD1 (6 bases). V lost 5 bases, J lost 0 bases, and 15 bases lay in between. Germline CDR1 reads SGHNT; CDR2 reads YYREEE (reference sequence). The CDR3 has 15 amino acids.

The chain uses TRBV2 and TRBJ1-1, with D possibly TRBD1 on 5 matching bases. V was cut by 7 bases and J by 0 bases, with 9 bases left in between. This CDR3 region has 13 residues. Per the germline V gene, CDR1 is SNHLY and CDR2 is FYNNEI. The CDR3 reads CASKQAMNTEAFF. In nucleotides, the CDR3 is TGTGCCAGCAAACAGGCGATGAACACTGAAGCTTTCTTT.

CDR3 nucleotide sequence: TGTGCCAGCTCGACAGGGCCCGGGGAGCTGTTTTTT. Its translation: CASSTGPGELFF. The chain has TRBV6-5 and TRBJ2-2, with 7 bases lining up with TRBD1. Trimming removed 8 bases from V and 6 bases from J; junction bases left unmatched: 3. Germline V gene sequence: CDR1 MNHEY, CDR2 SVGAGI. The CDR3 has 12 amino acids.